The sequence of this T cell receptor (beta chain) was determined in a study of OX40 agonist ivuxolimab in advanced cancers. Context from the whole study: Ivuxolimab was an agonistic, fully human IgG2 monoclonal antibody directed against OX40 (CD134), a costimulatory receptor. Three dose-escalation patients achieved partial responses, one with hepatocellular carcinoma and two with cutaneous melanoma. The paper reports the monotherapy dose-escalation portion (N of about 54 patients) of the phase I ivuxolimab trial. Peripheral TCRbeta sequencing aimed to test whether ivuxolimab altered TCR sequence diversity and caused clonal T-cell expansion. Prior anti-PD-1, anti-PD-L1 or anti-CTLA-4 therapy was permitted, and checkpoint inhibitors had been received by about two fifths of dose-escalation patients. Of the approximately 53 patients in dose escalation, approximately 20 had hepatocellular carcinoma, about 15 had melanoma, 9 had renal cell carcinoma and 9 had head and neck cancer. In the dose-escalation cohort, 75% to 85% of patients were male, and the mean age was 60 years with a range of about 20 to 80. Intravenous ivuxolimab was administered to patients every 2 weeks at six dose levels: 0.01, 0.1, 0.3, 1.5, 3 and 10 mg/kg. Broad study findings and their caveats: Low levels of normalized T-cell clonal expansion were also seen in some patients who did not respond. The antigen specificity of the peripheral T cells that underwent clonal expansion was not determined. In the 0.1-3.0 mg/kg groups, partial responders were among the patients with the lowest normalized peripheral clonal expansion, particularly in CD8+ T cells. At doses from 0.1 to 3.0 mg/kg, clonal expansion was seen in both CD4+ and CD8+ blood T cells between baseline and week 6. After ivuxolimab, CD8+ T cells had more expanded clones than CD4+ T cells on average.

This clone was detected only a few times. The antigen this receptor binds is unknown. Qualities for individual bases were not recorded, and no much larger clone is one base off. The same CDR3 is also encoded by other DNA sequences in this sample. The germline V gene provides CDR1 MNHEY and CDR2 SVGAGI. Clipping removes 6 bases from V and 6 bases from J, with 9 as the unmatched junction base count. Including the terminal cysteine and phenylalanine, the CDR3 comprises 14 residues. Just the 42-base CDR3 DNA is kept, in frame starting at base 1. Genomic DNA was extracted from sorted cells for sequencing of the TCRbeta CDR3 region. The immunoSEQ Assay was used for sequencing of TCRbeta CDR3 regions. This is the immuneACCESS table as TCRdb keeps it, with only in-frame sequences that have V and J called. A part of the clones is gone; compared with another copy, unresolved V genes explain less than half, and the rest is unexplained. The sample data list roughly 28,000 clones, and approximately 79% of these were observed just once. Approximately 30% of the sample is taken by the ten largest.

Patients with autoimmune disease history or receiving systemic immunosuppression were excluded from the trial. Peripheral blood for TCR sequencing was drawn from every dose cohort at baseline, at cycle 4 day 1 and at cycle 7 day 1. The samples were drawn from a first-in-human, open-label, multicenter phase I dose-escalation trial of ivuxolimab. Adults with locally advanced or metastatic melanoma, renal cell carcinoma, hepatocellular carcinoma or head and neck squamous cell carcinoma were enrolled in the trial. CD4+ and CD8+ T cells were sorted separately from peripheral blood before TCR sequencing.

The material sequenced was CD4+ or CD8+ T cells sorted from blood, taken in a trial of the OX40 agonist ivuxolimab. The sequence was collected from an adult with an advanced solid tumor such as melanoma, head and neck, liver or kidney cancer. The chain is made from TRBV6-5 and TRBJ2-7; TRBD1 agrees with 9 junctional bases. The nucleotide sequence is given as TGTGCCAGCAGCGACCGGGACAGGGCGGTCGAGCAGTACTTC. The resulting protein is CASSDRDRAVEQYF.